This T cell receptor beta chain originates from a study of T cell repertoires in cytomegalovirus infection. TCRdb fed the reads into MiXCR, producing one record per CDR3 protein. Here the sample spans around 500,000 distinct CDR3 sequences, approximately 40% being singletons. To note about this clonotype: Its antigen is as yet unknown.

This TCR was sampled from a human donor in good health (CMV status not recorded). Some clones in this sample may be carry-over from other donors' samples. Sequenced here: cultured PBMCs, sampled from culture after CMV antigen stimulation.

CDR3 region: CASSLAAGLAGGWEQYF. As DNA, the CDR3 is TGTGCCAGCAGCTTAGCCGCCGGACTAGCGGGAGGGTGGGAGCAGTACTTC. The V call is TRBV7-2, the J call TRBJ2-7; 15 positions agree with TRBD2. The germline V gene encodes CDR1 SGHTA and CDR2 FQGNSA. V was pared by 0 bases and J by 7 bases, with 7 bases of the junction left unmatched. The CDR3 extends over 17 amino acids.